This T cell receptor (beta chain) was sequenced during a study of T cells after yellow fever vaccination (dated by TCRdb to about 2019). In the study overall: The SMART-Seq v4 Ultra Low Input RNA kit was used to prepare libraries from fractions with low cell numbers. Bulk PBMC replicates and cell subsets were isolated from blood drawn at multiple timepoints before and after both primary and secondary immunization. To follow T-cell clones before and after primary and booster YFV17D yellow fever vaccination, bulk TCR alpha and beta repertoires were sequenced over time. Two healthy male donors, one aged 18 to 29 and one aged 30 to 40 years, made up the cohort. General conclusions and limits of the study: Compared with the primary T-cell response, the secondary T-cell response was weaker but faster, peaking on day 5 rather than day 15. Computational filtering was needed because FACS-sorted repertoires could contain abundant contaminating clonotypes from the bulk population. The study included only a couple of donors, which limits how far the findings can be generalized. After the booster, most of the clones that had expanded following primary vaccination were detected again (just under 97% of CD4 and 80% to 90% of CD8), which suggests that memory was broadly maintained. A small fraction of clonotypes showed up in both the CD4 and CD8 compartments, probably as a result of convergent recombination.

This clonotype has just a few counts. Its binding antigen is unknown. The input lacks base qualities; no much larger clone sits a single base away. TCR cDNA was synthesized by 5'RACE template switching, which introduced a universal primer site and unique molecular identifiers. cDNA synthesis was primed from both the TCR alpha and TCR beta constant segments. Library amplification used two PCR steps, and the second PCR step added sample barcodes and sequencing adapters. Sequencing of the libraries was done on either Illumina HiSeq 2500 (2x100 bp) or NovaSeq (2x150 bp). On the study's bioinformatics: Demultiplexing of reads and collapsing into UMI consensus sequences were performed with MIGEC, and V(D)J alignment was carried out with MiXCR. Using edgeR on replicate PBMC samples, clonotypes were called vaccine-responding if FDR was below 0.01 and the log2 fold change was above 5 up to day 15. Bulk clonotypes were assigned CD4 or CD8 identity according to which sequenced CD4 or CD8 repertoire held them at higher abundance. The public reads were quality trimmed at Q25 with fastp and then assembled into clones with MiXCR by TCRdb, keeping productive beta chains. CDR3 protein duplicates are merged, each entry listing the most common genes and DNA. TCRdb, not the authors, supplied the V and J calls. In all, the sample holds 550,000 or so distinct CDR3 sequences, and about a fifth of those were seen once. The ten biggest clones cover around 15% of the sample.

Per the publication, the treatment or condition label means: live attenuated yellow fever vaccine strain. At each blood-draw timepoint, two biological replicates of bulk PBMCs were obtained. A standard Ficoll-Paque protocol was used to isolate PBMCs from peripheral blood. TriZol was used to extract RNA from bulk PBMCs, from CD4 and CD8 fractions, and from dextramer-positive and dextramer-negative fractions. The sequencing used PBMCs, collected 15 days after the yellow fever booster vaccination. The receptor was isolated from a man aged 25-45 years who received the YFV17D yellow fever vaccine.

The CDR3 protein sequence reads: CASSPQIPTDTQYF. The DNA sequence reads TGTGCCAGCAGCCCTCAAATCCCCACAGATACGCAGTATTTT. The chain uses TRBV3-1 and TRBJ2-3; the D gene lacks a confident call. Including the terminal cysteine and phenylalanine, the CDR3 comprises 14 residues. Kept here is only the CDR3 DNA, which spans 42 bases and is read in frame from base 1. CDR1 and CDR2 were assigned from the germline V gene (reference sequence) as LGHDT and YNNKEL. A distance of 10 bases separates the germline ends of V and J, which lose 4 bases and 2 bases respectively.